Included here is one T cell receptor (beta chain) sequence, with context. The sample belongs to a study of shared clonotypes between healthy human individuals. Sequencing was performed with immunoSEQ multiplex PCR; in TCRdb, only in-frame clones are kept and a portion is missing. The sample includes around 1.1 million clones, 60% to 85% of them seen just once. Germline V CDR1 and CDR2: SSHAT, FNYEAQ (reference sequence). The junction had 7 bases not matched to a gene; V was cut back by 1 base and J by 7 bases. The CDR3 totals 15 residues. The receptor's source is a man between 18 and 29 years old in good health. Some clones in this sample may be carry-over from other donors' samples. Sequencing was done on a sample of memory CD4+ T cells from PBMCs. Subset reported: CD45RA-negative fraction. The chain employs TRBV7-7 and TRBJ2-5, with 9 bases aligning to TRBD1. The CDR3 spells CASSLGGTGSGTQYF. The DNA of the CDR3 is TGTGCCAGCAGCTTAGGCGGGACAGGGTCGGGGACCCAGTACTTC. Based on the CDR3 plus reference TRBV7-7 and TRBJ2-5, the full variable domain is GAGVSQSPRYKVTKRGQDVTLRCDPISSHATLYWYQQALGQGPEFLTYFNYEAQPDKSGLPSDRFSAERPEGSISTLTIQRTEQRDSAMYRCASSLGGTGSGTQYFGPGTRLLVL.